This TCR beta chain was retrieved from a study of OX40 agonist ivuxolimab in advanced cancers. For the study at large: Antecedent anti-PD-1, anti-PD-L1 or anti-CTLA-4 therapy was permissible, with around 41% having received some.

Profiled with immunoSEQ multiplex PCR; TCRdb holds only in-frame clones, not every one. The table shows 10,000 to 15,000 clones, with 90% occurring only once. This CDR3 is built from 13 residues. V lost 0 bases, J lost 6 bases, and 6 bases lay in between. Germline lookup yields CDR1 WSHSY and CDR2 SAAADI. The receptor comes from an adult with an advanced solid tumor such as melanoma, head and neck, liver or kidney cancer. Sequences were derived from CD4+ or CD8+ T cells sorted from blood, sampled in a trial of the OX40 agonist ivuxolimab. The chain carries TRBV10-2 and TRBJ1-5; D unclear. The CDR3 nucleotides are TGCGCCAGCAGTGAGTCGAGGGCTCAGCCCCAGCATTTT. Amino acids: CASSESRAQPQHF.